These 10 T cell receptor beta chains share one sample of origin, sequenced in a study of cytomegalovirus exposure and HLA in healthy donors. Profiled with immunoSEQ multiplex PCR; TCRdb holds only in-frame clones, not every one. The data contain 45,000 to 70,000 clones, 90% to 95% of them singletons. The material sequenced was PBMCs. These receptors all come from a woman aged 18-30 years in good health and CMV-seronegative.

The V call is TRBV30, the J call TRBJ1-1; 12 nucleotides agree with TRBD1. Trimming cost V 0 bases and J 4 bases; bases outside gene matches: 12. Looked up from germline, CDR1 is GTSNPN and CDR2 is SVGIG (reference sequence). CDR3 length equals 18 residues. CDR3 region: CAWSVPGTGGLSGTEAFF. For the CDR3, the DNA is TGTGCCTGGAGTGTACCCGGGACAGGGGGCCTCTCGGGCACTGAAGCTTTCTTT. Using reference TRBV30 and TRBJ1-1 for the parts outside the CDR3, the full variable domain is SQTIHQWPATLVQPVGSPLSLECTVEGTSNPNLYWYRQAAGRGLQLLFYSVGIGQISSEVPQNLSASRPQDRQFILSSKKLLLSDSGFYLCAWSVPGTGGLSGTEAFFGQGTRLTVV.

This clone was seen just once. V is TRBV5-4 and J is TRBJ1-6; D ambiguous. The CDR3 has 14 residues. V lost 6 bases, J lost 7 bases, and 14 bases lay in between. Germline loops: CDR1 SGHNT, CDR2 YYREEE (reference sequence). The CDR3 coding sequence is TGTGCCAGCACCCCTGGCGGGCCCAATTCACCCCTCCACTTT. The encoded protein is CASTPGGPNSPLHF.

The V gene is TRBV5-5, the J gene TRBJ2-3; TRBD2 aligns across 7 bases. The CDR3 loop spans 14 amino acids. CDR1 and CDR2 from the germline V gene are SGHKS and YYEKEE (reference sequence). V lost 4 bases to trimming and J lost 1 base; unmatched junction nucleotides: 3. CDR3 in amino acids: CASSPRGGTDTQYF. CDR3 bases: TGTGCCAGCAGCCCCCGGGGGGGCACAGATACGCAGTATTTT.

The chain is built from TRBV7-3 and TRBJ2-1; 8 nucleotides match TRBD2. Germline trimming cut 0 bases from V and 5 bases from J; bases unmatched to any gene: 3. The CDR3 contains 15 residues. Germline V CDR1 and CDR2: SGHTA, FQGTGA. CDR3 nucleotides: TGTGCCAGCAGCTTAACACGGGGGGGAAACAATGAGCAGTTCTTC. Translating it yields CASSLTRGGNNEQFF.

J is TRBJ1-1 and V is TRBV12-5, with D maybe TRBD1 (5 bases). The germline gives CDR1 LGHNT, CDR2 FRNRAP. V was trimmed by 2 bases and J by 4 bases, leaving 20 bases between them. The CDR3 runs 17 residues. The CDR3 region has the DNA TGTGCTAGTGGTTTGCCCCAGGGCAGACCGGTGGTCACTGAAGCTTTCTTT. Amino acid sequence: CASGLPQGRPVVTEAFF.

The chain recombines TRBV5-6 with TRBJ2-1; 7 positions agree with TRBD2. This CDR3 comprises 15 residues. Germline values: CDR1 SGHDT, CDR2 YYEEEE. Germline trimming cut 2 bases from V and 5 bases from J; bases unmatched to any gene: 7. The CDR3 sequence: CASSFGGIANNEQFF. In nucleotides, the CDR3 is TGTGCCAGCAGCTTCGGGGGGATAGCGAACAATGAGCAGTTCTTC.

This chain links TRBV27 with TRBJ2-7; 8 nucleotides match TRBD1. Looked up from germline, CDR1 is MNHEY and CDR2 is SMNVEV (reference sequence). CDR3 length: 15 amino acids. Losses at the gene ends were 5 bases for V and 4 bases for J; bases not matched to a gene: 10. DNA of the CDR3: TGTGCCAGCAGTGACTCAGGGGGCACGGGATACGAGCAGTACTTC. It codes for CASSDSGGTGYEQYF.

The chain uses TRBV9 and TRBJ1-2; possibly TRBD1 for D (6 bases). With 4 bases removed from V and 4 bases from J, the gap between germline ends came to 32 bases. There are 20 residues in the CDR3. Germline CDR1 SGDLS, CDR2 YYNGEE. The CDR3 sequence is CASSQGPGQLTYSAFYGYTF. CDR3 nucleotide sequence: TGTGCCAGCAGCCAAGGGCCCGGACAGTTGACCTACTCGGCCTTCTATGGCTACACCTTC.

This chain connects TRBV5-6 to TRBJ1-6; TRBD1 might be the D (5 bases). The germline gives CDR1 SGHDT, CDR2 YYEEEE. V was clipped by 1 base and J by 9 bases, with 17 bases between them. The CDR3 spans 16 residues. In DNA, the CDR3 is TGTGCCAGCAGCTTGATGGGACTACAATCGGGTTCACCCCTCCACTTT. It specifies CASSLMGLQSGSPLHF.

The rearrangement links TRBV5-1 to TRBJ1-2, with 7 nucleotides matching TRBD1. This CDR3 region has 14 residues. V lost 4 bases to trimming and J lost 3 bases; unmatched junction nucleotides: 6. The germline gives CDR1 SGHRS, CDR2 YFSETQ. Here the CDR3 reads CASSQGGSDYGYTF. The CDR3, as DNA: TGCGCCAGCAGCCAAGGGGGCAGTGACTATGGCTACACCTTC. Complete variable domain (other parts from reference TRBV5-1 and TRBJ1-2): KAGVTQTPRYLIKTRGQQVTLSCSPISGHRSVSWYQQTPGQGLQFLFEYFSETQRNKGNFPGRFSGRQFSNSRSEMNVSTLELGDSALYLCASSQGGSDYGYTFGSGTRLTVV.